This TCR beta chain emerged from a study of beta chain features in type 1 diabetes. Study observations and caveats: A closer apparent resemblance between naive, central memory and Treg TCRB repertoires was seen in patients than in healthy donors. Shortening that was moderate but significant affected the TCRB CDR3s of Type 1 diabetes patients in all four CD4+ subsets. Fewer insertions but more deletions were seen at VDJ junctions in type 1 diabetes patients.

Germline V lookup: CDR1 SQVTM, CDR2 ANQGSEA. This CDR3 region has 15 residues. This clone was seen once. Its antigen is unidentified. The junction shows a germline mismatch at one end, possibly a read error. Every isolated RNA sample was fully reverse transcribed, so sequencing captured expressed TCRB transcripts. Sequenced by immunoSEQ multiplex PCR; TCRdb stores in-frame clones only, minus some. Of around 250,000 clones in the sample, more than 65% were seen once. The sequenced sample consisted of naive CD4+ T cells from blood. The rearrangement joins TRBV29-1 to TRBJ2-7; 9 bases fit TRBD1. This clonotype was sampled from a man younger than 45 in good health. CDR3 sequence: CSVLPGQGFSHEQYF. CDR3 bases: TGCAGCGTTCTACCGGGACAGGGTTTCTCCCACGAGCAGTACTTC.